These 31 T cell receptor beta chains share one sample of origin, sequenced in a study of shared clonotypes between healthy human individuals. The protocol was immunoSEQ multiplex PCR, while the TCRdb copy is restricted to in-frame clones and leaves out a portion. The table records under 850,000 clones, nearly 95% of them present only once. Naive CD8 populations comprised CD45RO-negative cells positively selected for CCR7, excluding terminally differentiated effector memory CD45RA+ cells. Sequenced material: naive CD8+ T cells sorted from blood. The receptors were sampled from a man aged 25 to 40 in good health.

This clone was seen a few times. The rearrangement joins TRBV28 to TRBJ2-7; 10 bases match TRBD2. The germline gives CDR1 MDHEN, CDR2 SYDVKM. J lost 1 base, V lost 5 bases, and 11 bases had no gene match. The CDR3 covers 17 residues. In nucleotides, the CDR3 is TGTGCCAGCAGTGACTCTCTAGCGGGAGCTTCTTCCTACGAGCAGTACTTC. Translated: CASSDSLAGASSYEQYF.

The CDR3 sequence is CASSQTNRDTEKLFF. CDR3 DNA sequence: TGCGCCAGCAGCCAAACCAACCGGGACACGGAAAAACTGTTTTTT. The chain couples TRBV4-1 to TRBJ1-4; TRBD1 might be the D (6 bases). In germline, CDR1 is MGHRA, CDR2 YSYEKL. Trimming stripped 2 bases from V and 8 bases from J, with 15 bases between. This CDR3 has 15 amino acids.

This chain links TRBV7-9 with TRBJ2-5; 10 nucleotides line up with TRBD1. TRBJ2-7 matches the DNA end more closely, so the J call is doubtful. The germline CDR1 and CDR2 sequences are SEHNR and FQNEAQ (reference sequence). The length of the CDR3 is 16 residues. The CDR3 here is CASSLSPTGGGYEQYF. In DNA, the CDR3 is TGTGCCAGCAGCTTATCGCCGACAGGGGGCGGGTACGAGCAGTACTTC.

This clone was found a few times. This chain joins TRBV29-1 and TRBJ2-7; D uncertain. V dropped 6 bases and J dropped 3 bases, with 12 bases sitting between them. The CDR3 is 12 residues long. CDR1 and CDR2 (germline): SQVTM, ANQGSEA. As DNA, the CDR3 is TGCAGCGTCATATGGGGTGGCTACGAGCAGTACTTC. This encodes CSVIWGGYEQYF.

The rearrangement uses TRBV30 and TRBJ1-1, with D perhaps TRBD1 (6 bases). CDR1 GTSNPN and CDR2 SVGIG come from the germline V gene (reference sequence). V shed 3 bases and J shed 5 bases, with 13 bases lying between them. The CDR3 contains 13 residues. Here the CDR3 DNA reads TGTGCCTGGAGGGACAGAGAGAAGACTGAAGCTTTCTTT. Translation gives CAWRDREKTEAFF.

The rearrangement links TRBV7-2 to TRBJ2-3; D tentatively reads TRBD1 or TRBD2 (5 bases each). Trimming took off 3 bases at V and 6 bases at J, with 7 bases between the two ends. The CDR3 runs to 12 residues. Germline CDR1 is SGHTA and CDR2 is FQGNSA. CDR3 DNA sequence: TGTGCCAGCAGCTTCTGGGGGGATACGCAGTATTTT. It specifies CASSFWGDTQYF.

The rearrangement uses TRBV10-3 and TRBJ2-3; 13 bases align to TRBD2. Germline values: CDR1 ENHRY, CDR2 SYGVKD. The V gene end was trimmed by 6 bases and the J gene end by 3 bases; junction bases not matched to a gene: 6. The CDR3 has 16 amino acids. For the CDR3, the DNA is TGTGCCATCAGGCGGACTAGCGGGAGTTTGACAGATACGCAGTATTTT. It is translated as CAIRRTSGSLTDTQYF.

The chain employs TRBV19 and TRBJ1-1; D is possibly TRBD1 (5 bases). This CDR3 contains 15 residues. Germline V gives CDR1 LNHDA, CDR2 SQIVND (reference sequence). Trimming stripped 1 base from V and 1 base from J, with 10 bases between. As DNA, the CDR3 is TGTGCCAGTAGTATAGGGTACGGGGGGAACACTGAAGCTTTCTTT. Translation gives CASSIGYGGNTEAFF.

The chain links TRBV7-2 to TRBJ2-3, with 8 bases matching TRBD1. The junction had 6 bases not matched to a gene; V was cut back by 5 bases and J by 2 bases. There are 15 residues in the CDR3. Germline assignment: CDR1 SGHTA and CDR2 FQGNSA. CDR3 coding DNA: TGTGCCAGCAGCACCCGGGACAGGTCCACAGATACGCAGTATTTT. It encodes CASSTRDRSTDTQYF.

This rearrangement joins TRBV4-1 to TRBJ2-3, with a tentative D call TRBD2 (5 bases). CDR1 is MGHRA, CDR2 YSYEKL, per germline. Trimming took off 1 base at V and 2 bases at J, with 10 bases between the two ends. The length of the CDR3 is 15 residues. The CDR3 DNA sequence: TGCGCCAGCAGCCAAGCGTTCGGGGTCACAGATACGCAGTATTTT. Its protein is CASSQAFGVTDTQYF.

The CDR3 spells CASSRARDAYEQYF. The DNA of the CDR3 is TGTGCCAGCTCCCGAGCGAGGGACGCCTACGAGCAGTACTTC. The chain employs TRBV18 and TRBJ2-7; D assignment may be TRBD1 or TRBD2 (5 bases each). The CDR3 is 14 residues long. Trimming shortened V by 6 bases and J by 2 bases, and 14 bases separated the two germline ends. CDR1 is KGHSH, CDR2 LQKENI, per germline.

The J gene is TRBJ2-7, the V gene TRBV7-6, with D tentatively TRBD2 (7 bases). The CDR3 covers 13 residues. The V end was cut by 3 bases, the J end by 5 bases, with 11 bases between. Germline V gene sequence: CDR1 SGHVS, CDR2 FNYEAQ. CDR3 nucleotides: TGTGCCAGCAGCTTGGGGGGGGCGGACGAGCAGTACTTC. This translates into CASSLGGADEQYF.

V and J are TRBV28 and TRBJ2-3; 15 bases are shared with TRBD2. V lost 5 bases, J lost 0 bases, and 6 bases stayed unmatched. This CDR3 contains 18 residues. Germline CDR1 MDHEN, CDR2 SYDVKM. CDR3 nucleotides: TGTGCCAGCAGTCCGACCGGGACTAGCGGGAGGAGCACAGATACGCAGTATTTT. As protein: CASSPTGTSGRSTDTQYF.

The V and J genes are TRBV6-6 and TRBJ2-1; D is undetermined. V was shortened by 0 bases and J by 2 bases, with 11 bases between the two germline ends. The length of the CDR3 is 16 residues. Germline assignment: CDR1 MNHNY and CDR2 SVGAGI (reference sequence). The CDR3 loop reads CASSYSILSPYNEQFF. In DNA, the CDR3 is TGTGCCAGCAGTTACTCGATCCTATCACCCTACAATGAGCAGTTCTTC.

This chain uses TRBV5-5 with TRBJ1-4; 9 bases agree with TRBD1. This CDR3 spans 17 amino acids. The V gene's germline CDR1 is SGHKS and CDR2 YYEKEE (reference sequence). With 1 base clipped from V and 1 base from J, the junction kept 5 bases outside the gene matches. CDR3 sequence reads: CASSLSRQGVTNEKLFF. In nucleotides, the CDR3 is TGTGCCAGCAGCTTGTCAAGACAGGGGGTAACTAATGAAAAACTGTTTTTT.

V and J are TRBV6-5 and TRBJ2-7, with a possible D match to TRBD1 (6 bases). V was pared by 7 bases and J by 1 base, with 14 bases between. The CDR3 runs 14 residues. Germline values: CDR1 MNHEY, CDR2 SVGAGI. CDR3 residues: CASKGHDLSYEQYF. CDR3 bases: TGTGCCAGCAAGGGACACGACTTATCCTACGAGCAGTACTTC.

The chain has TRBV28 and TRBJ2-7; 12 nucleotides align to TRBD2. The ends lost 5 bases at V and 2 bases at J; junction bases unmatched: 7. From germline, CDR1 is MDHEN and CDR2 SYDVKM. This CDR3 is built from 16 residues. In nucleotides, the CDR3 is TGTGCCAGCAGTACACCGACTAGCGGGAGACCCTACGAGCAGTACTTC. This encodes CASSTPTSGRPYEQYF.

The chain links TRBV4-2 to TRBJ2-2, with D perhaps TRBD2 (6 bases). Germline V gene sequence: CDR1 LGHNA, CDR2 YNFKEQ. V shed 2 bases and J shed 3 bases, with 19 bases lying between them. This CDR3 spans 18 amino acids. The CDR3 DNA reads as TGTGCCAGCAGCCAACCATGGGGGACTGTCGGGGACACCGGGGAGCTGTTTTTT. Its translation is CASSQPWGTVGDTGELFF.

This chain joins TRBV18 and TRBJ1-5; D perhaps matches TRBD1 (5 bases). CDR3 length equals 16 residues. Germline lookup yields CDR1 KGHSH and CDR2 LQKENI. Trimming removed 3 bases from V and 2 bases from J, with 14 bases in between. CDR3 protein: CASSPLGLGGNQPQHF. The CDR3 DNA is TGTGCCAGCTCACCCTTGGGCCTGGGGGGCAATCAGCCCCAGCATTTT.

This clone was observed once. The chain combines TRBV7-8 with TRBJ2-1, with D possibly being TRBD1 or TRBD2 (6 bases each). The CDR3 totals 16 residues. Between the trimmed V and J ends, which lost 5 bases and 4 bases, there was a span of 18 bases. The germline V gene encodes CDR1 SGHVS and CDR2 FQNEAQ. DNA of the CDR3: TGTGCCAGCAGCCCCGATTTGGGGGGCATATACAATGAGCAGTTCTTC. This codes for CASSPDLGGIYNEQFF.

The CDR3 is CASGGQAKDLDYEQYF. DNA for the CDR3: TGTGCCAGCGGGGGACAGGCCAAAGATTTGGACTACGAGCAGTACTTC. The J gene is TRBJ2-7, the V gene TRBV28; 8 bases agree with TRBD1. CDR1 MDHEN and CDR2 SYDVKM come from the germline V gene. The CDR3 totals 16 residues. V lost 8 bases to trimming and J lost 3 bases; unmatched junction nucleotides: 15.

The chain links TRBV7-9 to TRBJ2-1; 8 bases are a match to TRBD2. V was pared by 0 bases and J by 3 bases, with 4 bases of the junction left unmatched. Germline CDR1 and CDR2: SEHNR and FQNEAQ (reference sequence). CDR3 length equals 16 residues. The CDR3 nucleotides read TGTGCCAGCAGCTTAGCGCTGAGCGGGGGCTACAATGAGCAGTTCTTC. Amino acid sequence: CASSLALSGGYNEQFF.

The V call is TRBV29-1, the J call TRBJ2-5, with D possibly being TRBD1 (7 bases). Germline CDR1 and CDR2: SQVTM and ANQGSEA. CDR3 length equals 13 residues. V dropped 5 bases and J dropped 4 bases, with 14 bases sitting between them. CDR3 residues: CSVISQGGETQYF. CDR3 nucleotide sequence: TGCAGCGTTATAAGCCAGGGGGGAGAGACCCAGTACTTC.

The chain combines TRBV6-4 with TRBJ2-7; weak D call: TRBD1 (6 bases). The CDR3 has 15 residues. The germline V gene has CDR1 MRHNA and CDR2 SNTAGT. The ends were cut back, 3 bases at V and 5 bases at J, with 17 bases in the middle. The CDR3: CASSEWAGAFDEQYF. The CDR3 nucleotides are TGTGCCAGCAGTGAATGGGCAGGGGCATTTGACGAGCAGTACTTC.

The V gene is TRBV5-1, the J gene TRBJ1-5, with D perhaps matching TRBD1 (5 bases). Between the trimmed V and J ends, which lost 1 base and 4 bases, there was a span of 6 bases. The germline V gene has CDR1 SGHRS and CDR2 YFSETQ. This CDR3 region has 13 residues. The CDR3 region is CASSLWGNQPQHF. CDR3 nucleotide sequence: TGCGCCAGCAGCTTGTGGGGGAATCAGCCCCAGCATTTT.

The genes are TRBV7-9 and TRBJ2-3, with 9 bases that match TRBD1. CDR3 size: 15 residues. CDR1 and CDR2 (germline): SEHNR, FQNEAQ (reference sequence). The V and J ends lost 7 bases and 0 bases, in that order; junction bases with no gene match: 5. The CDR3 region is CASTTGTGSTDTQYF. The CDR3 DNA reads as TGTGCCAGCACCACCGGGACAGGGAGCACAGATACGCAGTATTTT.

This chain uses TRBV19 with TRBJ2-2; either TRBD1 or TRBD2 may supply D (5 bases each). In germline, CDR1 is LNHDA, CDR2 SQIVND (reference sequence). V dropped 2 bases and J dropped 15 bases, with 13 bases sitting between them. This CDR3 is built from 12 residues. DNA for the CDR3: TGTGCCAGTAGTATATGGAAAGGGACGGTGTTTTTT. This gives the protein CASSIWKGTVFF.

CDR3 protein: CASSPPSVSTGELFF. The CDR3 DNA reads TGTGCCAGCTCACCACCTAGCGTGAGCACCGGGGAGCTGTTTTTT. The chain carries TRBV18 and TRBJ2-2; maybe TRBD2 (5 bases). V gave up 0 bases and J gave up 4 bases, with 9 bases separating them. CDR3 length: 15 amino acids. Germline CDR1 and CDR2: KGHSH and LQKENI.

The chain recombines TRBV6-5 with TRBJ2-3, with unresolved D. V lost 2 bases, J lost 2 bases, and 8 bases lay in between. Germline V gives CDR1 MNHEY, CDR2 SVGAGI. The CDR3 sequence is 14 residues long. CDR3 loop: CASSYVRVTDTQYF. In nucleotides, the CDR3 is TGTGCCAGCAGTTACGTCAGAGTCACAGATACGCAGTATTTT.

J is TRBJ2-5 and V is TRBV11-2, with TRBD2 matching over 14 bases. Near its end, the DNA agrees better with TRBJ2-7, so the J call may be wrong. The CDR3 covers 18 residues. The V gene's germline CDR1 is SGHAT and CDR2 FQNNGV. CDR3 nucleotides: TGTGCCAGCAGCGCTCCCCAGGGACTAGCGGGAGAAGAGGGCGAGCAGTACTTC. Translated: CASSAPQGLAGEEGEQYF.

The gene calls are TRBV7-9 and TRBJ1-1; 9 bases are shared with TRBD1. V trimming: 4 bases; J trimming: 3 bases; junction bases outside the gene matches: 9. Germline V lookup: CDR1 SEHNR, CDR2 FQNEAQ (reference sequence). This CDR3 is 16 amino acids long. The CDR3 here is CASSSPGQGPDTEAFF. CDR3 in DNA: TGTGCCAGCAGCTCCCCGGGACAGGGACCCGACACTGAAGCTTTCTTT.